This TCR beta chain was sequenced in a study of blood T cell repertoires in COVID-19. Overall study: There were acute and convalescent COVID-19 samples, and they came from the United States, Italy and Spain. PBMCs, B-cell-depleted T cells, or T cells provided the cDNA or gDNA that made up the material.

Original handling: Amplification of reference gene primers provided the estimated nucleated cell counts. Repertoires were generated with immunoSEQ multiplex PCR, while TCRdb's copy carries only in-frame clones and drops some. D and trimming come from the DNA, and the V and J calls and clone size come from that table. This table has under 85,000 clones, around 88% appearing once. CDR3 length: 15 amino acids. The germline V gene encodes CDR1 LGHNA and CDR2 YSLEER. With V trimmed by 4 bases and J by 5 bases, 5 bases remained unmatched. The clonotype comes from a human donor in a cohort sampled during active COVID-19. The chain employs TRBV4-3 and TRBJ1-6; 7 nucleotides match TRBD1. The sequenced sample was peripheral blood. The CDR3 is CASSLNTGDNSPLHF. CDR3 bases: TGCGCCAGCAGCCTCAACACAGGGGATAATTCACCCCTCCACTTT.